The subject of this entry is one TCR beta chain. This clonotype was observed at least ten times. It lacks a known antigen. The input lacks base qualities; no much larger clone sits a single base away. Hyperthyroidism patients were aged 18 to 65 years and newly diagnosed, with disease duration of less than 2 months. The study excluded patients with uncontrolled infections, other autoimmune diseases, pregnancy or lactation. Diagnoses were established on the basis of clinical symptoms, serum thyroxine and TRAb, thyroid ultrasound, and orbital computed tomography. For progressor patients, blood was drawn at the first diagnosis of hyperthyroidism, before any ophthalmopathy symptoms had appeared. Ficoll-Paque density gradient centrifugation was used to isolate PBMCs from about 9 ml of fresh peripheral blood. Progressor patients were first diagnosed with Graves' hyperthyroidism and then developed ophthalmopathy during follow-up. Total RNA was extracted with Trizol reagent, and quality was checked on an Agilent 2100 Bioanalyzer.

This entry belongs to a study of T cells in Graves' hyperthyroidism and ophthalmopathy (dated 2019 in TCRdb). Regarding the research as a whole: Peripheral blood was sampled at the time of initial diagnosis, prior to any treatment. To identify distinguishing TCR V-J signatures, a discovery cohort of 90 to 100 patients was used, comprising approximately 40 with Graves' ophthalmopathy and 55 to 65 with stable Graves' hyperthyroidism. According to the paper, TCR Vbeta CDR3 sequencing was carried out on approximately 140 peripheral blood samples, which came from some 41 ophthalmopathy, 70 to 80 hyperthyroidism and approximately 17 progressor patients. After blood sampling, hyperthyroidism patients were treated with methimazole at a starting dose of 30 mg daily, and ophthalmopathy patients were treated with high-dose intravenous methylprednisolone. The approximately 100 discovery patients were divided at random into training and test sets in a 7:3 ratio. Prospective prediction of ophthalmopathy was tested in an independent validation cohort consisting of some 19 hyperthyroidism patients and approximately 16 patients who later progressed to ophthalmopathy. The study also compared thyroid tissue and blood T-cell repertoires from a handful of Graves' hyperthyroidism patients.

TCR beta CDR3 regions were amplified from RNA transcripts. For the first round of RT-PCR on the TCR CDR3, the HTBI primer set was used together with the Qiagen OneStep RT-PCR kit. A second multiplex PCR round built the libraries, followed by size selection and purification. Paired-end sequencing of the libraries was performed with 100 bp reads on an Illumina HiSeq2000. In the source study's methods: SOAPnuke was used to process the raw data, throwing out any read that contained adapters or uncalled bases, had a mean Phred below 15, or lacked an exact constant-primer or identifier match. COPE v1.2.5 was used to merge high-quality paired reads, and clonotypes were defined as unique nucleotide sequences. MiTCR v1.1 was used to align clonotypes to the IMGT TRBV, TRBD and TRBJ reference segments. Analysis was restricted to V-J combinations with a frequency above 0.0001, which covered approximately 99% of repertoires. The TCS score was defined as F50 (clonal expansion) divided by E x V (chaos), with BLOSUM62-based TCRdist calculated between CDR3 peptides within each V-J. Welch's t-statistics and random forest reduced around 550 V-J features to about 12, which were used in a naive Bayes classifier (R e1071). Starting from the raw public reads, TCRdb applied fastp trimming at Q25, assembled clones with MiXCR and retained in-frame beta chains. Entries that share a CDR3 protein sequence are merged under the most common genes and DNA. Clone size and V and J calls follow TCRdb, not the original study. The sample table holds some 600,000 distinct CDR3 sequences, of which 11% to 15% were seen once. The ten largest account for 5.5% to 7.5% of the sample.

General findings and caveats noted by the study authors: In validation, the model predicted progression to ophthalmopathy with approximately 70% sensitivity and 72.22% specificity, a median of approximately 6.7 months before onset. Most expanded thyroid clonotypes (frequency above 0.001) were also found in blood, which suggests that blood repertoires may mirror thyroid immune responses. Ophthalmopathy was separated from stable hyperthyroidism by a 13 V-J signature model, with about 86% sensitivity and approximately 81% specificity obtained in cross-validation and 80%/75% obtained in testing. Sample size was not statistically predetermined, and investigators were not blinded to group allocation.

CDR1 SGDLS and CDR2 YYNGEE are derived from the germline V gene. V lost 2 bases and J lost 5 bases, and the count of bases not matched to a germline gene is 3. From the cysteine through the phenylalanine, the CDR3 covers 13 amino acids. Only CDR3 DNA is held: 39 bases, read in frame from base 1. What was sequenced was blood. The clonotype was recovered from a woman in her twenties or thirties with Graves' hyperthyroidism that later progressed to Graves' ophthalmopathy. The chain is encoded by TRBV9 joined to TRBJ1-2; 7 central nucleotides agree with TRBD1. For the CDR3, the sequence is CASSVVTGYGYTF. In nucleotide form, the sequence is TGTGCCAGCAGCGTTGTGACAGGGTATGGCTACACCTTC.